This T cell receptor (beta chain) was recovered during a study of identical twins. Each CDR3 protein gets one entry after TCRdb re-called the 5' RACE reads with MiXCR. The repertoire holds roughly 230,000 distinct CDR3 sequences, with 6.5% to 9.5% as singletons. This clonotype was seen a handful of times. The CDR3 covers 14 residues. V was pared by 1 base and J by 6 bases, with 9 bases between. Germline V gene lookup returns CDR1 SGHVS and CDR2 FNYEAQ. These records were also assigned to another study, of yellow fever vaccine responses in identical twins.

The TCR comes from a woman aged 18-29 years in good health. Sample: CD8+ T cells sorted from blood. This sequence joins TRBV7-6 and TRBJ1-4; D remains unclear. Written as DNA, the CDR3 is TGTGCCAGCAGCTTAGAGGATGGTGATGAAAAACTGTTTTTT. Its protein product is CASSLEDGDEKLFF.